What follows are 27 T cell receptor beta chains derived from one specimen sequenced in a study of CD8+ T cells in alopecia areata. Treatment reported: oral pan-JAK inhibitor, 5-10 mg twice daily. The sequencing template was cDNA reverse transcribed from extracted RNA. Profiled with immunoSEQ multiplex PCR; TCRdb holds only in-frame clones, not every one. This sample has 110,000 to 150,000 clones; 45% to 65% occur once, and the top ten carry around a sixth. This material consisted of CD8+ T cells sorted from blood, taken at week 4, from a patient treated with tofacitinib. The source is a human donor with alopecia areata.

This clone was counted a few times. The genes are TRBV7-9 and TRBJ1-3, with D unclear. The CDR3 totals 17 residues. Trimming removed 5 bases from V and 4 bases from J, with 21 bases in between. Germline V gives CDR1 SEHNR, CDR2 FQNEAQ (reference sequence). CDR3 residues: CASSPTLDGGLGNTIYF. CDR3 in DNA: TGTGCCAGCAGCCCTACCCTCGACGGAGGTCTGGGAAACACCATATATTTT.

The V gene is TRBV5-4, the J gene TRBJ2-7; D is perhaps TRBD1 (7 bases). The length of the CDR3 is 14 residues. Germline V gene data show CDR1 as SGHNT and CDR2 as YYREEE (reference sequence). Trimming cost V 2 bases and J 6 bases, with 15 bases left between them. DNA for the CDR3: TGTGCCAGCAGCTTCCAGGGGGGCGGCCCCGAGCAGTACTTC. Amino acid sequence: CASSFQGGGPEQYF.

A few counts support this clone. The chain employs TRBV4-1 and TRBJ1-6, with D unresolved. V gave up 5 bases and J gave up 10 bases, with 12 bases separating them. The CDR3 covers 13 residues. Looked up from germline, CDR1 is MGHRA and CDR2 is YSYEKL. The CDR3 sequence is CASSSQILSPLHF. The CDR3 region has the DNA TGCGCCAGCAGCTCTCAGATACTATCACCCCTCCACTTT.

This clone was seen once. J is TRBJ2-7 and V is TRBV29-1; D tentatively fits TRBD1 or TRBD2 (5 bases each). Germline CDR1 reads SQVTM; CDR2 reads ANQGSEA. The CDR3 loop spans 13 amino acids. V dropped 5 bases and J dropped 7 bases, with 18 bases sitting between them. The CDR3 reads CSVLGTRPEEQYF. DNA for the CDR3: TGCAGCGTTCTCGGGACGCGTCCTGAAGAGCAGTACTTC.

This clone was recorded many times. This chain connects TRBV6-4 to TRBJ2-2; 8 positions agree with TRBD2. With V trimmed by 3 bases and J by 3 bases, 3 bases remained unmatched. The germline CDR1 and CDR2 sequences are MRHNA and SNTAGT. CDR3 size: 15 residues. The CDR3 spells CASSDSAGDTGELFF. The CDR3 DNA sequence: TGTGCCAGCAGTGATTCAGCGGGGGACACCGGGGAGCTGTTTTTT.

The CDR3 DNA reads as TGTGCCAGCAGCCGAGGACCCGAGCAGTACTTC. Its translation is CASSRGPEQYF. The V gene is TRBV6-5, the J gene TRBJ2-7; no reliable D call. V lost 6 bases and J lost 6, with 9 bases in between. The CDR3 consists of 11 residues. CDR1 is MNHEY and CDR2 is SVGAGI in the germline V gene.

This clone was observed many times. This rearrangement joins TRBV9 to TRBJ2-6; D gene uncertain. The CDR3 is 14 residues long. V was shortened by 2 bases and J by 0 bases, with 3 bases between the two germline ends. Germline V CDR1 and CDR2: SGDLS, YYNGEE. The CDR3 DNA reads as TGTGCCAGCAGCGTGTACTCTGGGGCCAACGTCCTGACTTTC. Translated: CASSVYSGANVLTF.

The rearrangement uses TRBV6-5 and TRBJ2-7, with D perhaps TRBD1 (5 bases). CDR3 length: 15 amino acids. Trimming shortened V by 2 bases and J by 3 bases, and 14 bases separated the two germline ends. Germline V gene data show CDR1 as MNHEY and CDR2 as SVGAGI. CDR3 protein: CASSYGAGMIYEQYF. The CDR3 region has the DNA TGTGCCAGCAGTTACGGGGCAGGGATGATCTACGAGCAGTACTTC.

The chain combines TRBV27 with TRBJ2-7, with D possibly being TRBD1 or TRBD2 (5 bases each). Trimming left V 6 bases short and J 1 base short, with 10 bases between. Germline loops: CDR1 MNHEY, CDR2 SMNVEV (reference sequence). There are 13 residues in the CDR3. Written as DNA, the CDR3 is TGTGCCAGCAGCCGGGACCAGTCCTACGAGCAGTACTTC. Amino acid sequence: CASSRDQSYEQYF.

There are a few counts of this clone. The V call is TRBV11-2, the J call TRBJ2-7, with D uncertain. Looked up from germline, CDR1 is SGHAT and CDR2 is FQNNGV. V was cut by 5 bases and J by 2 bases, with 7 bases left in between. CDR3 length: 12 residues. CDR3 coding DNA: TGTGCCAGCAGCGGCAGCCCCTACGAGCAGTACTTC. Translation: CASSGSPYEQYF. The entire variable domain, with the rest obtained from reference TRBV11-2 and TRBJ2-7, is as follows: EAGVAQSPRYKIIEKRQSVAFWCNPISGHATLYWYQQILGQGPKLLIQFQNNGVVDDSQLPKDRFSAERLKGVDSTLKIQPAKLEDSAVYLCASSGSPYEQYFGPGTRLTVT.

The chain has TRBV19 and TRBJ1-1; D might be TRBD1 (5 bases). V was pared by 5 bases and J by 0 bases, with 7 bases between. CDR1 and CDR2 from the germline V gene are LNHDA and SQIVND (reference sequence). This CDR3 spans 13 amino acids. CDR3 DNA sequence: TGTGCCAGTAGTCGACAGATGAACACTGAAGCTTTCTTT. This codes for CASSRQMNTEAFF. Variable domain in full (rest from reference TRBV19 and TRBJ1-1): DGGITQSPKYLFRKEGQNVTLSCEQNLNHDAMYWYRQDPGQGLRLIYYSQIVNDFQKGDIAEGYSVSREKKESFPLTVTSAQKNPTAFYLCASSRQMNTEAFFGQGTRLTVV.

The V call is TRBV15, the J call TRBJ2-7, with 9 bases fitting TRBD1. V was pared by 3 bases and J by 6 bases, with 12 bases of the junction left unmatched. The CDR3 runs to 16 residues. CDR1 and CDR2 from the germline V gene are LNHNV and YYDKDF (reference sequence). Here the CDR3 reads CATSSAFGTGSGEQYF. The CDR3 DNA reads as TGTGCCACCAGCAGTGCCTTCGGGACAGGGAGTGGCGAGCAGTACTTC.

A few counts support this clone. The chain carries TRBV29-1 and TRBJ2-1, with 7 bases fitting TRBD1. Germline V gene lookup returns CDR1 SQVTM and CDR2 ANQGSEA. The trim removed 4 bases at V and 2 bases at J, leaving 5 bases unmatched. The CDR3 is 14 amino acids. In DNA form, the CDR3 reads TGCAGCGTTGCGGTGCAGGGGGCCTACAATGAGCAGTTCTTC. The encoded protein is CSVAVQGAYNEQFF.

The chain has TRBV9 and TRBJ2-7; TRBD1 agrees at 7 bases. This CDR3 spans 14 amino acids. With 4 bases clipped from V and 7 bases from J, the junction kept 11 bases outside the gene matches. CDR1 and CDR2 from the germline V gene are SGDLS and YYNGEE. This chain's CDR3 is CASSPRDSSLEQYF. CDR3 DNA: TGTGCCAGCAGCCCCCGGGACAGTAGTCTGGAGCAGTACTTC.

The V and J genes are TRBV9 and TRBJ2-1; 7 bases are shared with TRBD1. Germline V gives CDR1 SGDLS, CDR2 YYNGEE. V lost 3 bases and J lost 6; bases outside the gene matches: 9. The CDR3 length is 15 residues. The CDR3 DNA follows: TGTGCCAGCAGCGCCGGACAGGTGGTGGGCAATGAGCAGTTCTTC. Its translation: CASSAGQVVGNEQFF.

The CDR3 reads CASSLDMALHREFF. In nucleotides, the CDR3 is TGTGCCAGCAGCTTAGATATGGCTTTACACCGGGAGTTCTTC. This rearrangement joins TRBV7-9 to TRBJ2-1; no clear D. Trimming removed 1 base from V and 14 bases from J, with 18 bases in between. Germline V CDR1 and CDR2: SEHNR, FQNEAQ (reference sequence). CDR3 size: 14 residues.

The V call is TRBV5-1, the J call TRBJ1-1; 8 bases agree with TRBD1. V dropped 0 bases and J dropped 2; count of bases not matched to a gene: 6. CDR1 and CDR2 (germline): SGHRS, YFSETQ. The CDR3 consists of 16 residues. The CDR3: CASSLGWTGYNTEAFF. The CDR3 region has the DNA TGCGCCAGCAGCTTGGGTTGGACAGGGTATAACACTGAAGCTTTCTTT.

This chain links TRBV20-1 with TRBJ2-7; TRBD1 matches at 11 bases. In germline, CDR1 is DFQATT, CDR2 SNEGSKA (reference sequence). This CDR3 is 11 amino acids long. Trimming at V came to 5 bases and at J to 6 bases, leaving 0 bases not matched to a gene. CDR3 nucleotides: TGCAGTGCTGGACAGGGGGCCGAGCAGTACTTC. Translating gives CSAGQGAEQYF.

The chain carries TRBV13 and TRBJ2-3; D is uncertain. Trimming took 2 bases from V and 0 from J, leaving 12 bases between them. The germline CDR1 and CDR2 sequences are PRHDT and FYEKMQ (reference sequence). This CDR3 is built from 16 residues. The chain's CDR3 is CASSLWRALSTDTQYF. CDR3 sequence (DNA): TGTGCCAGCAGCTTATGGCGAGCGCTGAGCACAGATACGCAGTATTTT.

This clone was counted a few times. The V gene is TRBV29-1, the J gene TRBJ2-7; D is undetermined. This CDR3 is 12 amino acids long. Per germline, CDR1 SQVTM and CDR2 ANQGSEA. V lost 0 bases, J lost 2 bases, and 5 bases lay in between. CDR3 DNA: TGCAGCGTTGAAGACCTAGCCTACGAGCAGTACTTC. As protein: CSVEDLAYEQYF.

The rearrangement joins TRBV27 to TRBJ2-4, with D unresolved. This CDR3 comprises 13 residues. Germline V gives CDR1 MNHEY, CDR2 SMNVEV (reference sequence). V lost 8 bases, J lost 0 bases, and 8 bases lay in between. CDR3 loop: CASGTLAKNIQYF. In nucleotides, the CDR3 is TGTGCCAGCGGAACCCTAGCCAAAAACATTCAGTACTTC.

The V and J genes are TRBV7-9 and TRBJ1-5; D not resolved. The V and J ends lost 3 bases and 5 bases respectively, with 5 bases between them. The CDR3 totals 12 residues. CDR1 and CDR2 from the germline V gene are SEHNR and FQNEAQ (reference sequence). In DNA form, the CDR3 reads TGTGCCAGCAGCTTGTGGGATCAGCCCCAGCATTTT. Its protein product is CASSLWDQPQHF. Full variable domain (missing parts from reference TRBV7-9 and TRBJ1-5): DTGVSQNPRHKITKRGQNVTFRCDPISEHNRLYWYRQTLGQGPEFLTYFQNEAQLEKSRLLSDRFSAERPKGSFSTLEIQRTEQGDSAMYLCASSLWDQPQHFGDGTRLSIL.

A few counts support this clone. The rearrangement joins TRBV5-6 to TRBJ2-7; D gene unclear. Trimming stripped 1 base from V and 3 bases from J, with 8 bases between. The CDR3 length is 13 residues. Germline V CDR1 and CDR2: SGHDT, YYEEEE. The CDR3 DNA reads as TGTGCCAGCAGCTTGAGAGCCTTCTACGAGCAGTACTTC. It codes for CASSLRAFYEQYF.

The gene calls are TRBV13 and TRBJ2-1; 11 nucleotides agree with TRBD2. The CDR3 covers 17 residues. Per the germline V gene, CDR1 is PRHDT and CDR2 is FYEKMQ (reference sequence). Trimming cost V 4 bases and J 2 bases; bases outside gene matches: 7. In nucleotides, the CDR3 is TGTGCCAGCAGCTCCGTGGCTAGCGGGGGGACCTACAATGAGCAGTTCTTC. Residues: CASSSVASGGTYNEQFF.

On this clone itself: This sample also contains other DNA sequences that code for the same CDR3. This chain connects TRBV7-3 to TRBJ2-1, with 10 bases that match TRBD1. V was pared by 5 bases and J by 8 bases, with 9 bases of the junction left unmatched. The CDR3 covers 15 residues. Germline-derived CDR1 and CDR2 are SGHTA and FQGTGA. CDR3 bases: TGTGCCAGCAGCCCCGGGACAGGGGAGGGCTATGAGCAGTTCTTC. Its protein is CASSPGTGEGYEQFF.

This chain joins TRBV6-5 and TRBJ2-3; D is tentatively TRBD1 or TRBD2 (6 bases each). CDR3 length equals 13 residues. Trimming cost V 6 bases and J 5 bases, with 12 bases left between them. Per the germline V gene, CDR1 is MNHEY and CDR2 is SVGAGI. The CDR3 here is CASSRLGGDTQYF. DNA of the CDR3: TGTGCCAGCAGCCGACTAGGGGGAGATACGCAGTATTTT.

This rearrangement joins TRBV25-1 to TRBJ1-5, with no clear D. Trimming shortened V by 3 bases and J by 1 base, and 13 bases separated the two germline ends. Germline CDR1 MGHDK, CDR2 SYGVNS. The CDR3 runs to 16 residues. DNA of the CDR3: TGTGCCAGCAGTGATGGGAGCGGCAGGAGCAATCAGCCCCAGCATTTT. Its translation: CASSDGSGRSNQPQHF.